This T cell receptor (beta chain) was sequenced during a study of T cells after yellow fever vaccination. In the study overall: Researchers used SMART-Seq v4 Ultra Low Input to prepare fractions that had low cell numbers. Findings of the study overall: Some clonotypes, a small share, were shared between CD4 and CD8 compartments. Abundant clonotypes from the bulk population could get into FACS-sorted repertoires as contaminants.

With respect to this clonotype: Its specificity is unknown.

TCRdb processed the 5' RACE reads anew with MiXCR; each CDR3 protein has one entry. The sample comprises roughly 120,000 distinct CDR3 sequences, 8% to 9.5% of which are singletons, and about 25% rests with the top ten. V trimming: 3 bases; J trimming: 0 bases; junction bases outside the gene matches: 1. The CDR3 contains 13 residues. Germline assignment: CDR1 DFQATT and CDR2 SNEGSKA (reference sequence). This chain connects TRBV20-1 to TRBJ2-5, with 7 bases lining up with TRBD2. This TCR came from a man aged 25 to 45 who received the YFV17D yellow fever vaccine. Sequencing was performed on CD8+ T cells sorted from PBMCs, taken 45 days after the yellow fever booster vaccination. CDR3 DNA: TGCAGTGCTAGCGGGAGGAACCAAGAGACCCAGTACTTC. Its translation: CSASGRNQETQYF.